Here is one T cell receptor beta chain with its context. Its antigen is as yet unknown. These data come from a study of OX40 agonist ivuxolimab in advanced cancers. The wider study: Those enrolled were about 80% male, with a mean age of 60 years and ages from 23 to 79. Partial responses occurred in Three dose-escalation patients, one with hepatocellular carcinoma and two with cutaneous melanoma.

The CDR3 is 18 amino acids. Trimming at V came to 8 bases and at J to 4 bases, leaving 18 bases not matched to a gene. Germline-derived CDR1 and CDR2 are SQVTM and ANQGSEA. The study's findings and limits: Specificity for antigen went undetermined in the expanded peripheral T cells. More expanded clones were seen, on average, in CD8+ T cells than in CD4+.

Sequencing was performed with immunoSEQ multiplex PCR; in TCRdb, only in-frame clones are kept and a portion is missing. The sample includes over 50,000 clones, around 93% of them seen just once. The source was CD4+ or CD8+ T cells sorted from blood, collected in a trial of the OX40 agonist ivuxolimab. This chain uses TRBV29-1 with TRBJ2-3; 13 positions agree with TRBD2. This sequence was found in an adult with an advanced solid tumor such as melanoma, head and neck, liver or kidney cancer. CDR3 residues: CSQMGNLKGLAGPDTQYF. The CDR3 DNA is TGCAGCCAAATGGGTAACTTAAAGGGACTAGCGGGGCCAGATACGCAGTATTTT.